This T cell receptor (beta chain) derives from a study of PD-1 blockade in classical Hodgkin lymphoma. Trimming took 0 bases from V and 5 from J, leaving 11 bases between them. There are 14 residues in the CDR3. Germline V gene sequence: CDR1 LGHNA, CDR2 YSLEER. Every patient had relapsed following autologous stem cell transplantation, and cohorts differed in brentuximab vedotin exposure. Patients had relapsed/refractory classical Hodgkin lymphoma with complete response, partial response or progressive disease as best response. This table comes from immunoSEQ multiplex PCR, and its TCRdb copy is limited to in-frame clones, with some not included. This sample carries several thousand clones, 76% of them seen once, and the ten largest clones take about half.

The V call is TRBV4-3, the J call TRBJ2-7, with a tentative D call TRBD2 (7 bases). The source of this sequence is a human donor with classical Hodgkin lymphoma. The material was peripheral blood mononuclear cells (PBMCs), obtained before the second cycle of nivolumab. CDR3 in DNA: TGCGCCAGCAGCCAAGATCCGGGGGGCAACGAGCAGTACTTC. Its protein is CASSQDPGGNEQYF.